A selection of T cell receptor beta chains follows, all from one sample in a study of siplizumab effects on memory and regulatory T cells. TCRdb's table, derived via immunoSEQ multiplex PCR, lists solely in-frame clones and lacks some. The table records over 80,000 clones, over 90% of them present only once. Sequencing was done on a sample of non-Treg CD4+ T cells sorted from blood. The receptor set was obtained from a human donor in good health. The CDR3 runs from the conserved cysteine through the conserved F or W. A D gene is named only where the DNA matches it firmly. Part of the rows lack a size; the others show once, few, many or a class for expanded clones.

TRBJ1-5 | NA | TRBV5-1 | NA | CASSFDTVGPQHF | TGCGCCAGCAGCTTCGATACAGTAGGGCCCCAGCATTTT
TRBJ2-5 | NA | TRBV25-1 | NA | CASSVYQETQYF | TGTGCCAGCAGCGTCTACCAAGAGACCCAGTACTTC
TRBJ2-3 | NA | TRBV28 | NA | CAPLQGSTDTQYF | TGTGCCCCGCTGCAGGGAAGCACAGATACGCAGTATTTT
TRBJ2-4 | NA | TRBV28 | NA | CASRTSRTTKNIQYF | TGTGCCAGCAGAACTAGCCGTACTACCAAAAACATTCAGTACTTC
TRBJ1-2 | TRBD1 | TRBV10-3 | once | CATSQGLGYTF | TGTGCCACCTCACAGGGGCTTGGCTACACCTTC
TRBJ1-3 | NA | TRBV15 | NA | CATSRDDVAGNTIYF | TGTGCCACCAGCAGAGATGATGTGGCCGGAAACACCATATATTTT
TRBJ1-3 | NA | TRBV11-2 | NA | CASSFGTSDGTIYF | TGTGCCAGCAGCTTCGGGACATCCGACGGCACCATATATTTT
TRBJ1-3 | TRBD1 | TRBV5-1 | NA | CASSLAGTGRGNTIYF | TGCGCCAGCAGCTTGGCGGGGACAGGGCGCGGAAACACCATATATTTT
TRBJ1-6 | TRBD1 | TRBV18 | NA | CASSLDRANSPLHF | TGTGCCAGCTCACTAGACAGGGCCAATTCACCCCTCCACTTT
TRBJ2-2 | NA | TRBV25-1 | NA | CASRPYTGTGELFF | TGTGCCAGCAGACCATACACAGGGACCGGGGAGCTGTTTTTT
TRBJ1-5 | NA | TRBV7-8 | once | CASSQNRQGNQPQHF | TGTGCCAGCAGCCAAAACCGGCAGGGAAATCAGCCCCAGCATTTT
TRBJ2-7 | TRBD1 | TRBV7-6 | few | CASSDGTGGYEQYF | TGTGCCAGCAGCGACGGGACAGGGGGCTACGAGCAGTACTTC
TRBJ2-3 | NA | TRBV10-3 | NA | CAISAWASTGSPDTQYF | TGTGCCATCAGTGCATGGGCGAGCACGGGATCGCCAGATACGCAGTATTTT
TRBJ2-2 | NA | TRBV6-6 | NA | CASSYPGLTEAGELFF | TGTGCCAGCAGTTACCCCGGCCTCACGGAAGCCGGGGAGCTGTTTTTT
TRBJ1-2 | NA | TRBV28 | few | CASRPGTAKGYTF | TGTGCCAGCAGGCCTGGCACAGCTAAAGGCTACACCTTC
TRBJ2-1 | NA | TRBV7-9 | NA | CASSLARGNEQFF | TGTGCCAGCAGCTTAGCGAGGGGCAATGAGCAGTTCTTC
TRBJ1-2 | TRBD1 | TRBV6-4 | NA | CASSVSMGQDGYTF | TGTGCCAGCAGTGTGTCCATGGGACAGGATGGCTACACCTTC
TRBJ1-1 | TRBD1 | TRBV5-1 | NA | CASSLRGIGTGSRVTEAFF | TGCGCCAGCAGCTTGCGGGGTATTGGGACAGGGTCTCGGGTCACTGAAGCTTTCTTT
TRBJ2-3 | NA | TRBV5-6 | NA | CASAGRRGTTDTQYF | TGTGCCAGCGCCGGAAGGAGGGGGACGACAGATACGCAGTATTTT
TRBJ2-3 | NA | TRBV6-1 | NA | CASSYVDTQYF | TGTGCCAGCAGTTACGTCGATACGCAGTATTTT
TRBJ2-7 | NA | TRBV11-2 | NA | CASSYTGSGVNEQYF | TGTGCCAGCAGCTATACTGGGTCCGGGGTGAACGAGCAGTACTTC
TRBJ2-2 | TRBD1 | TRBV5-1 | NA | CASSLDRGAGELFF | TGCGCCAGCAGCTTGGACAGGGGAGCCGGGGAGCTGTTTTTT
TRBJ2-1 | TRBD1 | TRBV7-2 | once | CASSLGSGGNEQFF | TGTGCCAGCAGCTTAGGGTCAGGGGGCAATGAGCAGTTCTTC
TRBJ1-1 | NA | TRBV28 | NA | CASRPKLRVLEAFF | TGTGCCAGCAGACCTAAATTGCGGGTGTTGGAAGCTTTCTTT
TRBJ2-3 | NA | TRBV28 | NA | CASRQGASTDTQYF | TGTGCCAGCAGACAGGGAGCTAGCACAGATACGCAGTATTTT
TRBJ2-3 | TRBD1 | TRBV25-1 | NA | CASSGVRGRDTQYF | TGTGCCAGCAGTGGAGTTAGGGGGCGGGATACGCAGTATTTT